This T cell receptor beta chain was found in a study of blood T cell repertoires in COVID-19. TCRdb's table, derived via immunoSEQ multiplex PCR, lists solely in-frame clones and lacks some. The data hold a few hundred thousand clones, with around 90% observed a single time. Germline values: CDR1 SGHAT, CDR2 FQDESV (reference sequence). The CDR3 loop spans 14 amino acids. The V gene lost 5 bases and the J gene lost 2 bases, with 12 bases spanning the gap. V gene TRBV11-1 combines with J gene TRBJ1-2, with D maybe TRBD1 (6 bases). The sequenced sample was PBMCs or T cells enriched from blood (not recorded which). This TCR derives from a woman in her late teens or twenties who had recovered from COVID-19. The CDR3 spells CASSPGHSNYGYTF. For the CDR3, the DNA is TGTGCCAGCAGCCCGGGACATAGCAACTATGGCTACACCTTC.